This T cell receptor beta chain stems from a study of cytomegalovirus exposure and HLA in healthy donors. Points from the study as a whole: Sequences of the TCR beta chain were said to predict the HLA-A and HLA-B alleles of most subjects accurately.

Turning to this clone: The antigen is not known.

The PCR ran on 60 Vbeta and 13 Jbeta primers. Here immunoSEQ multiplex PCR was the method, and the copy in TCRdb shows in-frame clones only, minus some. The table includes 180,000 or so clones, approximately 70% detected once. The CDR3 contains 15 residues. The ends were cut back, 0 bases at V and 3 bases at J, with 11 bases in the middle. CDR1 LGHNA and CDR2 YSLEER come from the germline V gene. Sequencing input: PBMCs. This sequence joins TRBV4-3 and TRBJ1-1; D might be TRBD1 (5 bases). The TCR originated in a human donor in good health. CDR3 sequence reads: CASSQDPRTYTEAFF. In nucleotides, the CDR3 is TGCGCCAGCAGCCAAGATCCTAGGACATACACTGAAGCTTTCTTT.